The 13 T cell receptor beta chains listed next were all sequenced from one sample in a study of tumor and adjacent non-tumor tissue in lung cancer. The template was RNA from unsorted bulk tissue. This non-tumor lung sample came from over 3 cm beyond the tumor edge. A modified ARM-PCR protocol with three rounds of nested PCR amplified TCRbeta. TCRdb re-analysed the multiplex PCR reads in MiXCR, keeping a single row per CDR3 protein. The sample has 55,000 to 65,000 distinct CDR3 sequences; about 61% are singletons. Material: distant non-tumor lung tissue. These receptors came from a man in his 70s with non-small cell lung cancer.

As concerns this clonotype: The junction does not match germline at one end; this may be a read error. V is TRBV29-1 and J is TRBJ2-7, with 7 bases matching TRBD2. This CDR3 contains 12 residues. Germline V CDR1 and CDR2: SQVTM, ANQGSEA. Here the CDR3 DNA reads TGCAGCGTTCGGGAGGCCTCCTACGAGCAGTATTTC. Translated: CSVREASYEQYF.

For this clonotype: No DNA is shown, since the ends of the CDR3 on it are uncertain; the CDR3 is the one TCRdb lists. J is TRBJ2-5 and V is TRBV11-2; TRBD2 is the table's D call and was not checked against the DNA. Germline CDR1 SGHAT, CDR2 FQNNGV. Inclusive of both ends, the CDR3 amounts to 14 amino acids. The chain's CDR3 is CASRWASGAETQYF.

The rearrangement joins TRBV28 to TRBJ2-7; D gene unclear. The V end lost 11 bases, the J end lost 5 bases, and 19 bases lay between the germline ends. The CDR3 extends over 13 amino acids. Per the germline V gene, CDR1 is MDHEN and CDR2 is SYDVKM. The CDR3 here is CAARGRLGDEQYF. CDR3 sequence (DNA): TGTGCCGCTAGAGGACGGCTCGGAGACGAGCAGTACTTC.

This clonotype was seen at least ten times. The CDR3 DNA reads as TGCAGTGCTAGGGACAGGGCTAGCAATCAGCCCCAGCATTTT. This codes for CSARDRASNQPQHF. The V gene is TRBV20-1, the J gene TRBJ1-5, with 8 positions matching TRBD1. Germline V gene data show CDR1 as DFQATT and CDR2 as SNEGSKA (reference sequence). V was pared by 3 bases and J by 0 bases, with 1 base of the junction left unmatched. The CDR3 sequence is 14 residues long.

This chain joins TRBV20-1 and TRBJ1-2; 7 positions agree with TRBD1. This CDR3 contains 14 residues. Per the germline V gene, CDR1 is DFQATT and CDR2 is SNEGSKA (reference sequence). Trimming cost V 2 bases and J 8 bases; bases outside gene matches: 11. CDR3 nucleotides: TGCAGTGCTAGATCCCTAGACAGGGAGGAAGGCTACACCTTC. Its translation is CSARSLDREEGYTF.

At least ten counts were recorded for this clonotype. The chain has TRBV6-6 and TRBJ1-1; D is undetermined. The germline CDR1 and CDR2 sequences are MNHNY and SVGAGI (reference sequence). This CDR3 has 12 amino acids. Trimming cost V 5 bases and J 1 base, with 5 bases left between them. The CDR3 region is CASSLANTEAFF. CDR3 coding DNA: TGTGCCAGCAGTCTTGCGAACACTGAAGCTTTCTTT.

As to this clonotype: The junction does not match germline at one end; this may be a read error. V is TRBV11-2 and J is TRBJ2-5, with 8 bases matching TRBD1. Per germline, CDR1 SGHAT and CDR2 FQNNGV. CDR3 length equals 16 residues. The CDR3: CDSSLVDRGLGETQYF. For the CDR3, the DNA is TGTGACAGCAGCCTAGTCGACAGGGGATTGGGAGAGACCCAGTATTTC.

A word on this clonotype: A much larger clone differs from this one at a single base, so this may be a read error. The rearrangement links TRBV10-3 to TRBJ1-1; no clear D. The germline V gene encodes CDR1 ENHRY and CDR2 SYGVKD. Trimming stripped 7 bases from V and 4 bases from J, with 19 bases between. CDR3 length equals 15 residues. The CDR3 DNA reads as TGTGCCATCACTCAGGAAGGCAGCATGATCACTGAAGCTTTCTTT. Its translation is CAITQEGSMITEAFF.

This clonotype was recorded only once. The conserved closing phenylalanine or tryptophan is absent in this CDR3, likely reflecting a read error. The chain joins TRBV11-2 to TRBJ1-1, with D possibly being TRBD1 (6 bases). The CDR3 is made up of 15 amino acids. Per germline, CDR1 SGHAT and CDR2 FQNNGV. Trimming shortened V by 5 bases and J by 1 base, and 14 bases separated the two germline ends. The CDR3 nucleotides are TGTGCCAGCAGCATAAGGTGGACAGAGAACACTGAAGCTTTCCTT. This codes for CASSIRWTENTEAFL.

This clonotype was picked up one time. At one of its ends the junction is not consistent with the germline gene, which may arise from a read error. The chain couples TRBV11-1 to TRBJ2-7, with TRBD2 matching over 7 bases. Germline assignment: CDR1 SGHAT and CDR2 FQDESV (reference sequence). This CDR3 comprises 16 residues. CDR3 residues: CASSLVLLANSYEQYF. Written as DNA, the CDR3 is TGCGCCAGCAGCTTAGTGCTACTAGCGAACTCCTACGAGCAGTACTTC.

On this clonotype: A clone one base away is much larger, so this may be a read error. The chain couples TRBV5-6 to TRBJ2-1; D is uncertain. The CDR3 extends over 12 amino acids. Germline CDR1 SGHDT, CDR2 YYEEEE. Deletions cut 4 bases from V and 13 bases from J, with 15 bases between. In DNA form, the CDR3 reads TGTGCCAGCAGCACTATCGCCCGCACTCAGTTCTTC. It encodes CASSTIARTQFF.

The chain recombines TRBV2 with TRBJ2-7; either TRBD1 or TRBD2 may supply D (6 bases each). Between the trimmed V and J ends, which lost 9 bases and 5 bases, there was a span of 20 bases. The CDR3 consists of 14 residues. Germline V CDR1 and CDR2: SNHLY, FYNNEI. CDR3 coding DNA: TGTGCCAGTGTCCTACTAGGGGGGCCGAACGAGCAGTACTTC. Translated: CASVLLGGPNEQYF.

For this clonotype: A much larger clonotype is one base distant, so this may be a read error. CDR3 coding DNA: TGCAGCGTCTTCGGGCCGGAAGGACCTTATGTGGACTACACCTTC. Protein product: CSVFGPEGPYVDYTF. V usage is TRBV29-1 and J usage is TRBJ1-2; no clear D gene. V was trimmed by 6 bases and J by 10 bases, leaving 27 bases between them. The germline V gene has CDR1 SQVTM and CDR2 ANQGSEA. The CDR3 length is 15 residues.